This is a list of T cell receptor beta chains from one sample in a study of spatial heterogeneity in lung cancer. TCRdb independently ran MiXCR on the 5' RACE reads; one entry per CDR3 protein. The sample has just under 95,000 distinct CDR3 sequences; roughly 12% are singletons. Sample: PBMCs, taken at surgery. The receptors come from a male donor with early-stage non-small cell lung cancer. Each CDR3 is given with its conserved first and last residue.

cdr3_length	v_call	j_call	cdr3_aa
14	TRBV28	TRBJ2-7	CASSPPTGIYEQYF
15	TRBV5-1	TRBJ2-6	CASSVGGAGANVLTF
13	TRBV20-1	TRBJ2-7	CSARRPGDLEQYF
13	TRBV20-1	TRBJ2-7	CSAPGTATYEQYF
15	TRBV28	TRBJ2-1	CASSPRQSTTLKQFF
15	TRBV19	TRBJ2-1	CASSIGDYVYNEQFF
10	TRBV2	TRBJ1-1	CASTTGLAFF
13	TRBV20-1	TRBJ2-7	CSARGSSPGEQYF
15	TRBV7-2	TRBJ2-6	CASSLAPSGANVLTF
14	TRBV18	TRBJ2-7	CASSPPTGVYEQYF